A single sample is the source of the 26 T cell receptor beta chains below, sequenced in a study of Ad26.COV2.S vaccination and SARS-CoV-2 variants. Here immunoSEQ multiplex PCR was the method, and the copy in TCRdb shows in-frame clones only, minus some. The sample lists approximately 400,000 clones; roughly 94% were seen once. Sequenced here: peripheral blood, sampled after recovery from COVID-19. The receptors come from a human donor who had recovered from COVID-19.

This sequence joins TRBV27 and TRBJ2-7; 12 nucleotides align to TRBD1. V gave up 8 bases and J gave up 4 bases; unmatched junction bases: 6. The V gene's germline CDR1 is MNHEY and CDR2 SMNVEV (reference sequence). This CDR3 contains 14 residues. For the CDR3, the DNA is TGTGCCAGCGGGGGGGGACAGGGGGCATACGAGCAGTACTTC. As protein: CASGGGQGAYEQYF.

The rearrangement links TRBV21-1 to TRBJ1-4. TRBV21-1 is a pseudogene segment. The CDR3 length is 11 residues. In DNA form, the CDR3 reads TGTGCCAGCACCCAAAACGGAAAACTGTTTTTT. Residues: CASTQNGKLFF.

The rearrangement joins TRBV25-1 to TRBJ1-2, with 7 bases that match TRBD1. From germline, CDR1 is MGHDK and CDR2 SYGVNS. This CDR3 comprises 15 residues. V was clipped by 5 bases and J by 1 base; unmatched bases: 7. CDR3 sequence: CASSPRDRNNYGYTF. In nucleotides, the CDR3 is TGTGCCAGCAGTCCACGGGACAGAAATAACTATGGCTACACCTTC.

The chain recombines TRBV10-3 with TRBJ1-5; unclear D gene. Trimming removed 2 bases from V and 2 bases from J, with 13 bases in between. The germline CDR1 and CDR2 sequences are ENHRY and SYGVKD. This CDR3 region has 16 residues. Written as DNA, the CDR3 is TGTGCCATCAGTGAGCAATGGGATGATCGCAATCAGCCCCAGCATTTT. Translating it yields CAISEQWDDRNQPQHF.

The V and J genes are TRBV13 and TRBJ1-2; 8 positions agree with TRBD1. CDR1 and CDR2 from the germline V gene are PRHDT and FYEKMQ (reference sequence). The J segment lost 6 bases and the V segment lost 1 base, leaving 7 bases of the junction unmatched. This CDR3 has 15 amino acids. The CDR3 is CASSLVYDRGDGYTF. In DNA form, the CDR3 reads TGTGCCAGCAGCTTAGTTTACGACAGGGGCGATGGCTACACCTTC. Based on the CDR3 plus reference TRBV13 and TRBJ1-2, the full variable domain is AAGVIQSPRHLIKEKRETATLKCYPIPRHDTVYWYQQGPGQDPQFLISFYEKMQSDKGSIPDRFSAQQFSDYHSELNMSSLELGDSALYFCASSLVYDRGDGYTFGSGTRLTVV.

The chain links TRBV2 to TRBJ2-7; D may correspond to TRBD1 or TRBD2 (5 bases each). The CDR3 totals 14 residues. Trimming removed 8 bases from V and 2 bases from J, with 16 bases in between. Per germline, CDR1 SNHLY and CDR2 FYNNEI. The CDR3 coding sequence is TGTGCCAGCTCTGGGGGTAAAGCTGCCTACGAGCAGTACTTC. It translates to CASSGGKAAYEQYF.

The chain joins TRBV2 to TRBJ1-2; the D gene is possibly TRBD1 (6 bases). Looked up from germline, CDR1 is SNHLY and CDR2 is FYNNEI. Trimming left V 4 bases short and J 6 bases short, with 15 bases between. CDR3 length: 14 amino acids. The CDR3 sequence is CASSVNRQVDGYTF. The DNA for the CDR3 is TGTGCCAGCAGTGTGAATCGACAGGTAGATGGCTACACCTTC.

J is TRBJ2-7 and V is TRBV6-5; D gene uncertain. Trimming shortened V by 6 bases and J by 1 base, and 13 bases separated the two germline ends. The CDR3 has 14 amino acids. CDR1 is MNHEY, CDR2 SVGAGI, per germline. CDR3: CASSLGGGSYEQYF. In nucleotides, the CDR3 is TGTGCCAGCAGCCTAGGTGGTGGGTCCTACGAGCAGTACTTC.

The chain is built from TRBV7-2 and TRBJ1-5; D ambiguous. V was clipped by 2 bases and J by 4 bases, with 9 bases between them. The CDR3 covers 14 residues. Per the germline V gene, CDR1 is SGHTA and CDR2 is FQGNSA. As DNA, the CDR3 is TGTGCCAGCAGCTTATATGGGATGAATCAGCCCCAGCATTTT. Translating it yields CASSLYGMNQPQHF.

This chain links TRBV12-5 with TRBJ2-3; 7 nucleotides match TRBD2. There are 15 residues in the CDR3. Germline trimming cut 7 bases from V and 0 bases from J; bases unmatched to any gene: 7. Germline CDR1 and CDR2: LGHNT and FRNRAP. The CDR3 here is CASVELGGSTDTQYF. CDR3 nucleotides: TGTGCTAGTGTGGAGCTGGGGGGGAGCACAGATACGCAGTATTTT.

The V gene is TRBV6-5, the J gene TRBJ2-1; D remains ambiguous. Between the trimmed V and J ends, which lost 0 bases and 7 bases, there was a span of 10 bases. Germline V gives CDR1 MNHEY, CDR2 SVGAGI. CDR3 length equals 14 residues. The CDR3 DNA reads TGTGCCAGCAGTTACTCGACAAGTGGGAATGAGCAGTTCTTC. This translates into CASSYSTSGNEQFF.

The J gene is TRBJ1-5, the V gene TRBV19, with D tentatively TRBD1 (5 bases). The V end was cut by 7 bases, the J end by 4 bases, with 17 bases between. The CDR3 runs 15 residues. Germline V gene lookup returns CDR1 LNHDA and CDR2 SQIVND (reference sequence). CDR3 loop: CASTGGARKNQPQHF. The CDR3 DNA reads TGTGCCAGTACCGGAGGGGCCAGGAAGAATCAGCCCCAGCATTTT. Supplemented by reference TRBV19 and TRBJ1-5, the full variable domain reads DGGITQSPKYLFRKEGQNVTLSCEQNLNHDAMYWYRQDPGQGLRLIYYSQIVNDFQKGDIAEGYSVSREKKESFPLTVTSAQKNPTAFYLCASTGGARKNQPQHFGDGTRLSIL.

This chain links TRBV5-1 with TRBJ1-1, with D unclear. The CDR3 sequence is 14 residues long. Trimming cost V 5 bases and J 1 base, with 12 bases left between them. The germline V gene encodes CDR1 SGHRS and CDR2 YFSETQ. The CDR3 reads CASSQDPGNTEAFF. Here the CDR3 DNA reads TGCGCCAGCAGTCAGGACCCAGGGAACACTGAAGCTTTCTTT.

The genes are TRBV28 and TRBJ2-7; D remains unclear. V was clipped by 3 bases and J by 3 bases, with 9 bases between them. Germline V gene sequence: CDR1 MDHEN, CDR2 SYDVKM. The CDR3 extends over 13 amino acids. The CDR3 loop reads CASSLISIYEQYF. CDR3 sequence (DNA): TGTGCCAGCAGTTTGATTAGTATCTACGAGCAGTACTTC.

The chain joins TRBV9 to TRBJ2-5; 13 nucleotides match TRBD2. The CDR3 is made up of 16 amino acids. Germline CDR1 SGDLS, CDR2 YYNGEE. The junction had 4 bases not matched to a gene; V was cut back by 4 bases and J by 1 base. Here the CDR3 reads CASSLGLAGVQETQYF. CDR3 nucleotide sequence: TGTGCCAGCAGCCTCGGACTAGCGGGGGTCCAAGAGACCCAGTACTTC.

J is TRBJ1-2 and V is TRBV6-5; 10 bases fit TRBD1. After removal of 2 bases from V and 8 bases from J, the junction contained 2 bases not matched to a gene. CDR1 and CDR2 from the germline V gene are MNHEY and SVGAGI. The CDR3 spans 13 residues. The CDR3 region has the DNA TGTGCCAGCAGTTACGGACAGGGGGTCGGCTACACCTTC. Translated, it gives CASSYGQGVGYTF.

This rearrangement joins TRBV6-1 to TRBJ2-1; the match to TRBD2 covers 8 bases. J lost 15 bases, V lost 2 bases, and 9 bases had no gene match. The CDR3 covers 13 residues. Germline CDR1 is MNHNS and CDR2 is SASEGT. The CDR3 DNA reads TGTGCCAGCAGTGAACAAAACGCGGGGGGCTGGTTCTTC. As protein: CASSEQNAGGWFF.

The genes are TRBV3-1 (or the pseudogene TRBV3-2) and TRBJ2-7; no clear D gene. In germline, CDR1 is LGHDT, CDR2 YNNKEL (reference sequence). Trimming took 3 bases from V and 5 from J, leaving 11 bases between them. The CDR3 covers 13 residues. The CDR3 loop is CASSQVPTHEQYF. CDR3 coding DNA: TGTGCCAGCAGCCAGGTGCCCACCCACGAGCAGTACTTC.

This clone has only a few counts. V is TRBV25-1 and J is TRBJ2-3, with D tentatively TRBD1 (5 bases). Germline CDR1 MGHDK, CDR2 SYGVNS. The CDR3 has 14 residues. V lost 4 bases and J lost 1, with 9 bases in between. CDR3 loop: CASSATDRTDTQYF. The CDR3 coding sequence is TGTGCCAGCAGTGCGACAGACCGCACAGATACGCAGTATTTT.

Concerning this clone itself: One end of the junction fails to match germline, which may point to a read error. The chain employs TRBV9 and TRBJ2-2; D gene uncertain. The CDR3 covers 17 residues. Germline CDR1 SGDLS, CDR2 YYNGEE. The DNA for the CDR3 is TGTGTCAGCAGCGTAAACCTTGGAGAGCCCCGAACCGGGGAGCTGTTTTTT. Translated, it gives CVSSVNLGEPRTGELFF.

J is TRBJ2-1 and V is TRBV7-6, with 10 bases identical to TRBD1. This CDR3 comprises 15 residues. Germline trimming cut 5 bases from V and 10 bases from J; bases unmatched to any gene: 11. From germline, CDR1 is SGHVS and CDR2 FNYEAQ. The CDR3 loop reads CASSPGQGGTPEQFF. CDR3 nucleotides: TGTGCCAGCAGCCCTGGACAGGGGGGTACCCCAGAGCAGTTCTTC.

V is TRBV12-5 and J is TRBJ2-3; D gene ambiguous. The V end lost 3 bases, the J end lost 3 bases, and 4 bases lay between the germline ends. CDR3 length: 12 amino acids. Germline V gene sequence: CDR1 LGHNT, CDR2 FRNRAP. The CDR3 DNA reads as TGTGCTAGTGGTTTACTGACAGATACGCAGTATTTT. Encoded protein: CASGLLTDTQYF.

This chain links TRBV11-2 with TRBJ1-4; the D gene is possibly TRBD1 (5 bases). The V end was cut by 0 bases, the J end by 8 bases, with 13 bases between. CDR1 is SGHAT and CDR2 is FQNNGV in the germline V gene. The CDR3 is 15 amino acids. The CDR3 nucleotides are TGTGCCAGCAGCTTAGAGACGGGGGTTCGAGAAAAACTGTTTTTT. Encoded protein: CASSLETGVREKLFF.

The chain recombines TRBV15 with TRBJ1-5; D perhaps matches TRBD1 (6 bases). Per germline, CDR1 LNHNV and CDR2 YYDKDF (reference sequence). CDR3 size: 15 residues. Trimming cost V 1 base and J 4 bases, with 11 bases left between them. CDR3 nucleotides: TGTGCCACCAGCAGAGGCAGGGGTCTAAATCAGCCCCAGCATTTT. It codes for CATSRGRGLNQPQHF. The complete variable domain, with remaining parts taken from reference TRBV15 and TRBJ1-5, reads DAMVIQNPRYQVTQFGKPVTLSCSQTLNHNVMYWYQQKSSQAPKLLFHYYDKDFNNEADTPDNFQSRRPNTSFCFLDIRSPGLGDTAMYLCATSRGRGLNQPQHFGDGTRLSIL.

The chain uses TRBV6-6 and TRBJ2-5; 8 bases map to TRBD1. The germline gives CDR1 MNHNY, CDR2 SVGAGI (reference sequence). The CDR3 is made up of 13 amino acids. Trimming took 10 bases from V and 5 from J; bases not matched to a gene: 9. The DNA of the CDR3 is TGTGCCACTCAGCAGGGGGCAGGGGAGACCCAGTACTTC. It yields the protein CATQQGAGETQYF.

The rearrangement joins TRBV11-3 to TRBJ2-7, with D perhaps matching TRBD2 (6 bases). The germline CDR1 and CDR2 sequences are SGHNT and YENEEA. The CDR3 is made up of 14 amino acids. The ends were cut back, 4 bases at V and 4 bases at J, with 14 bases in the middle. The CDR3, as DNA: TGTGCCAGCAGCTGGAACGGGGGTAGGTACGAGCAGTACTTC. Amino acid sequence: CASSWNGGRYEQYF.